This T cell receptor (beta chain) is drawn from a study of tissue T cells after allogeneic stem cell transplantation. Study-wide results and limits: Limitations included a small, clinically heterogeneous cohort and limited sampling depth. Shared clones across patients were few; motif clustering revealed tissue-specific shared signatures.

Measured with immunoSEQ multiplex PCR; TCRdb has only the in-frame clones, and not every one. The table lists 7,000 to 8,000 clones, approximately 64% of them singletons. The CDR3 runs 18 residues. V was pared by 1 base and J by 0 bases, with 6 bases of the junction left unmatched. The germline gives CDR1 LGHNA, CDR2 YNLKQL (reference sequence). This clone was picked up one time. The antigen is undetermined. Gene names are mouse gene names. The read falls 1 residue short of the CDR3 end, and the missing part is taken from the germline J gene. Sequencing was done on a sample of blood. The receptor was isolated from a female BALB/c mouse in good health. This strain has MHC haplotype H2-d. The rearrangement uses TRBV5 and TRBJ2-5, with 11 bases aligning to TRBD2. The covered CDR3 bases are TGTGCCAGCAGCCAAGGACTGGGGGGGTTCTCTAACCAAGACACCCAGTAC. Translating it yields CASSQGLGGFSNQDTQY. The whole CDR3 sequence is CASSQGLGGFSNQDTQYF.